Below, 27 T cell receptor beta chains from the same sample are listed, as sequenced in a study of identical twins. TCRdb reprocessed the 5' RACE reads via MiXCR and lists one record per CDR3 protein. This sample carries 450,000 to 650,000 distinct CDR3 sequences, about 16% of them seen once, and the ten largest clones take roughly 0.43%. This sample was also put to use in a study of yellow fever vaccine responses in identical twins.

The sample was CD4+ T cells sorted from blood. The origin of the receptors is a woman under 30 in good health.

This clonotype came up many times. The rearrangement links TRBV3-1 to TRBJ1-5; no clear D. V was clipped by 4 bases and J by 0 bases, with 7 bases between them. CDR3 size: 14 residues. Germline lookup yields CDR1 LGHDT and CDR2 YNNKEL (reference sequence). The CDR3 here is CASSRYSSNQPQHF. CDR3 coding DNA: TGTGCCAGCAGCCGCTACAGTAGCAATCAGCCCCAGCATTTT.

The chain couples TRBV3-1 to TRBJ2-5, with D tentatively TRBD2 (6 bases). The V end lost 3 bases, the J end lost 5 bases, and 19 bases lay between the germline ends. Germline-derived CDR1 and CDR2 are LGHDT and YNNKEL (reference sequence). There are 16 residues in the CDR3. This CDR3 is CASSHPRDGSPETQYF. As DNA, the CDR3 is TGTGCCAGCAGCCACCCCCGGGACGGGAGCCCGGAGACCCAGTACTTC.

Only a few counts were recorded for this clonotype. CDR3 sequence (DNA): TGTGCCAGCAGCCAAGATTCATCCGGGGAGCTGTTTTTT. Translated: CASSQDSSGELFF. The chain couples TRBV4-2 to TRBJ2-2; D ambiguous. From germline, CDR1 is LGHNA and CDR2 YNFKEQ. The V and J ends lost 0 bases and 6 bases respectively, with 5 bases between them. CDR3 length: 13 amino acids.

The V gene is TRBV12-3 or TRBV12-4, the J gene TRBJ1-1, with a possible D match to TRBD1 (5 bases). Trimming removed 6 bases at V and 0 bases at J, with 14 bases between. The CDR3 totals 15 residues. CDR3 loop: CASSPLGGMNTEAFF. The CDR3 nucleotides are TGTGCCAGCAGCCCCTTGGGGGGGATGAACACTGAAGCTTTCTTT.

The chain employs TRBV7-8 and TRBJ2-4; perhaps TRBD1 as D (5 bases). Germline V gene data show CDR1 as SGHVS and CDR2 as FQNEAQ. CDR3 length equals 17 residues. Trimming stripped 4 bases from V and 1 base from J, with 17 bases between. The CDR3 sequence: CASSSGFLLGAKNIQYF. CDR3 DNA sequence: TGTGCCAGCAGCTCAGGGTTCCTCCTTGGGGCCAAAAACATTCAGTACTTC.

This clonotype has only a few counts. This chain links TRBV2 with TRBJ1-2, with 8 nucleotides matching TRBD1. Trimming took 4 bases from V and 4 from J; bases not matched to a gene: 8. The germline CDR1 and CDR2 sequences are SNHLY and FYNNEI. This CDR3 is built from 15 residues. The CDR3 loop is CASSVRDRTGYGYTF. In DNA form, the CDR3 reads TGTGCCAGCAGTGTTAGGGACAGGACGGGCTATGGCTACACCTTC.

The chain uses TRBV10-3 and TRBJ2-3, with D perhaps TRBD1 (5 bases). CDR1 and CDR2 (germline): ENHRY, SYGVKD. CDR3 length: 12 residues. V gave up 6 bases and J gave up 1 base, with 5 bases separating them. CDR3 residues: CAIRGGTDTQYF. Written as DNA, the CDR3 is TGTGCCATCAGAGGGGGCACAGATACGCAGTATTTT.

This clonotype has at least ten counts. CDR3 protein: CASSDMETQYF. Here the CDR3 DNA reads TGCGCCAGCAGTGATATGGAGACCCAGTACTTC. The genes are TRBV10-1 and TRBJ2-5; D unclear. The CDR3 has 11 residues. The V gene's germline CDR1 is WNHNN and CDR2 SYGVQD (reference sequence). The V and J ends lost 3 bases and 5 bases respectively, with 4 bases between them.

V and J are TRBV3-1 and TRBJ2-1, with 14 bases aligning to TRBD2. Losses at the gene ends were 4 bases for V and 9 bases for J; bases not matched to a gene: 8. CDR1 and CDR2 from the germline V gene are LGHDT and YNNKEL (reference sequence). The CDR3 has 16 amino acids. CDR3 coding DNA: TGTGCCAGCAGCCCGAGGACTAGCGGGGGGTATAGTGAGCAGTTCTTC. Amino acid sequence: CASSPRTSGGYSEQFF.

In the case of this clonotype: A clone one base away is much larger, so this may be a read error. The chain employs TRBV27 and TRBJ2-1; 7 nucleotides match TRBD2. V trimming: 6 bases; J trimming: 6 bases; junction bases outside the gene matches: 5. The CDR3 sequence is 13 residues long. CDR1 MNHEY and CDR2 SMNVEV come from the germline V gene (reference sequence). CDR3 DNA: TGTGCCAGCAGGACTAGCAGGAGCAATGAGCAGTTCTTC. Its translation: CASRTSRSNEQFF.

A few counts support this clonotype. The V gene is TRBV15, the J gene TRBJ2-7; TRBD2 matches 7 bases. The V gene end was trimmed by 1 base and the J gene end by 2 bases; junction bases not matched to a gene: 5. The CDR3 runs to 15 residues. Germline V gene data show CDR1 as LNHNV and CDR2 as YYDKDF (reference sequence). CDR3 DNA: TGTGCCACCAGCAGAGGGGGGGGAAACACCTACGAGCAGTACTTC. Translated: CATSRGGGNTYEQYF.

The chain employs TRBV3-1 and TRBJ2-7; TRBD1 matches 9 bases. Looked up from germline, CDR1 is LGHDT and CDR2 is YNNKEL (reference sequence). The CDR3 extends over 14 amino acids. V lost 2 bases to trimming and J lost 5 bases; unmatched junction nucleotides: 4. CDR3 coding DNA: TGTGCCAGCAGCCAACCGGGACAGGGAGACGAGCAGTACTTC. The encoded protein is CASSQPGQGDEQYF.

This clonotype was counted a few times. The rearrangement uses TRBV29-1 and TRBJ2-7; D possibly corresponds to TRBD2 (5 bases). Germline CDR1 reads SQVTM; CDR2 reads ANQGSEA. Trimming left V 5 bases short and J 6 bases short, with 11 bases between. This CDR3 contains 11 residues. The chain's CDR3 is CSVSLGSEQYF. Written as DNA, the CDR3 is TGCAGCGTTAGTTTGGGGAGCGAGCAGTACTTC.

This chain joins TRBV9 and TRBJ2-1; 7 nucleotides line up with TRBD1. Germline V CDR1 and CDR2: SGDLS, YYNGEE. Losses at the gene ends were 3 bases for V and 4 bases for J; bases not matched to a gene: 7. The CDR3 consists of 15 residues. Here the CDR3 DNA reads TGTGCCAGCAGCGCCCAGACAGGGAGATACAATGAGCAGTTCTTC. The encoded protein is CASSAQTGRYNEQFF.

This clonotype appeared a few times. This chain connects TRBV6-1 to TRBJ2-3; 14 nucleotides match TRBD2. The CDR3 runs 16 residues. V trimming: 7 bases; J trimming: 4 bases; junction bases outside the gene matches: 7. Germline loops: CDR1 MNHNS, CDR2 SASEGT. DNA of the CDR3: TGTGCCAGCAAGATGACTAGCGGGGGGGCCGCAGATACGCAGTATTTT. Residues: CASKMTSGGAADTQYF.

This clonotype was observed a few times. The gene calls are TRBV10-1 and TRBJ1-1; 7 nucleotides match TRBD1. Germline CDR1 is WNHNN and CDR2 is SYGVQD (reference sequence). With V trimmed by 0 bases and J by 7 bases, 8 bases remained unmatched. This CDR3 comprises 15 residues. The chain's CDR3 is CASSESLTGTVEAFF. The CDR3 nucleotides read TGCGCCAGCAGTGAGTCCCTGACAGGGACGGTTGAAGCTTTCTTT.

There are many counts of this clonotype. This chain joins TRBV5-1 and TRBJ2-1; no reliable D call. The germline gives CDR1 SGHRS, CDR2 YFSETQ. Trimming cost V 4 bases and J 0 bases, with 14 bases left between them. The CDR3 is 16 residues long. For the CDR3, the DNA is TGCGCCAGCAGCAAGGACGGTCTGAGCTCCTACAATGAGCAGTTCTTC. Encoded protein: CASSKDGLSSYNEQFF.

The table lists this clonotype with a few counts. V and J are TRBV29-1 and TRBJ2-1; D unclear. V lost 6 bases to trimming and J lost 0 bases, with 9 bases between them. The CDR3 runs to 13 residues. Per the germline V gene, CDR1 is SQVTM and CDR2 is ANQGSEA. CDR3 loop: CSVARSSYNEQFF. In DNA form, the CDR3 reads TGCAGCGTGGCGAGAAGCTCCTACAATGAGCAGTTCTTC.

This clonotype was counted only a few times. V usage is TRBV6-5 and J usage is TRBJ2-2, with a possible D match to TRBD1 (5 bases). This CDR3 comprises 15 residues. V dropped 3 bases and J dropped 6 bases, with 14 bases sitting between them. Germline V lookup: CDR1 MNHEY, CDR2 SVGAGI. Written as DNA, the CDR3 is TGTGCCAGCAGTTATCAGGTGCAGGGTCCCGGGGAGCTGTTTTTT. Encoded protein: CASSYQVQGPGELFF.

This chain links TRBV6-4 with TRBJ2-3, with 10 bases that match TRBD2. CDR3 size: 21 residues. Germline CDR1 is MRHNA and CDR2 is SNTAGT. Unmatched junction bases numbered 15, after V lost 0 bases and J lost 0 bases. In DNA form, the CDR3 reads TGTGCCAGCAGTGACTCGACGGCTAGCGGGGGAAATCTTATTAGCACAGATACGCAGTATTTT. This encodes CASSDSTASGGNLISTDTQYF.

This clonotype was recorded at least ten times. The chain couples TRBV12-3 or TRBV12-4 to TRBJ2-1, with D unresolved. Trimming shortened V by 5 bases and J by 7 bases, and 6 bases separated the two germline ends. There are 11 residues in the CDR3. The CDR3 reads CASSKRNEQFF. In DNA form, the CDR3 reads TGTGCCAGCAGTAAGAGGAATGAGCAGTTCTTC.

The chain is built from TRBV28 and TRBJ2-6; D gene ambiguous. The CDR3 loop spans 13 amino acids. The germline V and J ends were trimmed by 6 bases and 7 bases, with 10 bases remaining between them. Germline V gives CDR1 MDHEN, CDR2 SYDVKM. CDR3 region: CASSPGLANVLTF. In DNA form, the CDR3 reads TGTGCCAGCAGCCCCGGTCTAGCCAACGTCCTGACTTTC.

Note on this clonotype: The junction and the germline gene differ at one end; a read error may be behind it. The chain combines TRBV6-5 with TRBJ2-2; D not certain. This CDR3 is 14 amino acids long. Germline CDR1 reads MNHEY; CDR2 reads SVGAGI. CDR3 coding DNA: TGTGCCAGCAGTAACTCTCTAGTCACCGGGGAGCTGTTTTTT. Its protein product is CASSNSLVTGELFF.

To note about this clonotype: Sequence at one end of the junction differs from germline and may be a read error. The V and J genes are TRBV7-9 and TRBJ2-7; 11 positions match TRBD2. There are 16 residues in the CDR3. CDR1 is SEHNR and CDR2 is FQNEAQ in the germline V gene (reference sequence). The CDR3: CVSSLVAGGRSYEQYF. For the CDR3, the DNA is TGTGTCAGCAGCTTAGTAGCGGGGGGGAGGTCCTACGAGCAGTACTTC.

This clonotype was observed a few times. V is TRBV20-1 and J is TRBJ2-7; D is perhaps TRBD2 (6 bases). Per germline, CDR1 DFQATT and CDR2 SNEGSKA (reference sequence). V was pared by 6 bases and J by 6 bases, with 12 bases between. This CDR3 is 11 amino acids long. This CDR3 is CSANLALEQYV. The DNA of the CDR3 is TGCAGTGCCAATCTAGCGCTCGAGCAGTACGTC.

This chain's CDR3 is CASNRGPKNIQYF. The CDR3, as DNA: TGTGCCAGCAACAGGGGACCCAAAAACATTCAGTACTTC. This chain uses TRBV6-2 or TRBV6-3 with TRBJ2-4, with TRBD1 matching 7 bases. The CDR3 is 13 amino acids. V trimming: 7 bases; J trimming: 2 bases; junction bases outside the gene matches: 2. Germline CDR1 MNHEY, CDR2 SVGEGT.

This clonotype was seen more than once but under ten times. CDR3 in DNA: TGTGCCAGCAACGTGGCGGGAGGTCGTTCCGGGGAGCTGTTTTTT. Amino acids: CASNVAGGRSGELFF. The chain links TRBV6-1 to TRBJ2-2, with 8 bases that match TRBD2. There are 15 residues in the CDR3. Germline values: CDR1 MNHNS, CDR2 SASEGT. V lost 7 bases and J lost 6; bases outside the gene matches: 10.